Sequencing of this T cell receptor beta chain was carried out in a study of blood T cell repertoires in COVID-19. Across the study: The United States, Italy and Spain supplied acute and convalescent COVID-19 samples. Sample material is recorded as cDNA or gDNA derived from T cells, B-cell-depleted T cells, or PBMCs.

Per the study methods: Reference gene primer amplification in the assay estimated nucleated cell counts. Measured with immunoSEQ multiplex PCR; TCRdb has only the in-frame clones, and not every one. The V and J calls and the clone size are those of that table, but D and trimming were determined from the DNA. The sample records fewer than 250,000 clones, 75% to 85% being singletons. The CDR3 totals 13 residues. CDR1 is MDHEN and CDR2 is SYDVKM in the germline V gene. Trimming removed 6 bases from V and 4 bases from J, with 12 bases in between. Cohort allocation depended upon clinical history that participants reported.

What was sequenced was PBMCs or T cells enriched from blood (not recorded which). This TCR derives from a woman in her fifties or sixties with acute COVID-19. The V gene is TRBV28, the J gene TRBJ1-2; the D gene is possibly TRBD1 (5 bases). The CDR3 here is CASSQGGLYGYTF. CDR3 nucleotide sequence: TGTGCCAGCAGCCAGGGTGGTCTCTATGGCTACACCTTC.